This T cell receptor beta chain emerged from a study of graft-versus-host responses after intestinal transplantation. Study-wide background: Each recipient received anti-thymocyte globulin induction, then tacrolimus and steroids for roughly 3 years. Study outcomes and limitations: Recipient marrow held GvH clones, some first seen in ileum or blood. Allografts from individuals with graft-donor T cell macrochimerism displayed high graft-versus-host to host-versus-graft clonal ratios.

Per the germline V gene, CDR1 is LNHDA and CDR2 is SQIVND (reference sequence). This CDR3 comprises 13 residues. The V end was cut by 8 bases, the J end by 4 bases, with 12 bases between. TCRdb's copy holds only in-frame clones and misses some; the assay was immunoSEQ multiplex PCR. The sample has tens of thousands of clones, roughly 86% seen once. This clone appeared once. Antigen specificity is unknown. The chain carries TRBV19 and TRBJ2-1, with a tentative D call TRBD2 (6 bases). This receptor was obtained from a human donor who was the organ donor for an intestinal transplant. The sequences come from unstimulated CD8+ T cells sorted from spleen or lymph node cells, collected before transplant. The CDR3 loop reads CASALAGYNEQFF. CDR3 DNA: TGTGCCAGTGCACTGGCGGGGTACAATGAGCAGTTCTTC.